This T cell receptor (beta chain) emerged from a study of blood T cell repertoires in COVID-19. Study-wide context: Both acute and convalescent COVID-19 samples were obtained from the United States, Italy and Spain. Sources were T cells, B-cell-depleted T cells, or PBMCs; the material itself was cDNA or gDNA.

The authors' processing: Estimation of nucleated cell counts relied on the amplification of reference gene primers. Sequencing used immunoSEQ multiplex PCR; TCRdb keeps in-frame clones, though not all of them. V and J calls and clone size are given by that table; D and trimming were obtained from the DNA. The data hold 350,000 to 450,000 clones, with around 91% observed a single time. The CDR3 loop spans 13 amino acids. Between the trimmed V and J ends, which lost 5 bases and 5 bases, there was a span of 15 bases. Germline V lookup: CDR1 SQVTM, CDR2 ANQGSEA. This TCR derives from a woman aged 40 to 50 with COVID-19, enrolled during active disease. The sample taken for sequencing was peripheral blood. J is TRBJ2-5 and V is TRBV29-1; tentatively, D is TRBD1 (5 bases). The CDR3 reads CSVLIGEGETQYF. The DNA for the CDR3 is TGCAGCGTTCTCATAGGGGAAGGGGAGACCCAGTACTTC.